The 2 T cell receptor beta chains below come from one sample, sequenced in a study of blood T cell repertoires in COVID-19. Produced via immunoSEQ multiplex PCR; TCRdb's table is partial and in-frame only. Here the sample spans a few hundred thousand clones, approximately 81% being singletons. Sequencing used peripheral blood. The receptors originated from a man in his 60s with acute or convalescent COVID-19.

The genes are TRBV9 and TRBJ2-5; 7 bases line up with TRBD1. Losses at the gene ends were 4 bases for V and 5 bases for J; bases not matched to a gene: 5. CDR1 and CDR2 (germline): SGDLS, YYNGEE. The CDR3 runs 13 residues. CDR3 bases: TGTGCCAGCAGCACTCAAGGGGGCGAGACCCAGTACTTC. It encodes CASSTQGGETQYF.

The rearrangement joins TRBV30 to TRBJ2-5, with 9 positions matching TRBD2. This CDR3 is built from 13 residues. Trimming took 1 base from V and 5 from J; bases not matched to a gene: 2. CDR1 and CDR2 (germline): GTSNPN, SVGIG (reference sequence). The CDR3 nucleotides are TGTGCCTGGAGTGGGACTAGCGTGGAGACCCAGTACTTC. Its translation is CAWSGTSVETQYF.